This T cell receptor beta chain was observed in a study of TIL therapy for anti-PD-1-resistant metastatic lung cancer. Comments on this clone: The sample contains more than one DNA sequence encoding this CDR3.

Time point given: pre-treatment sample, taken before nivolumab and TIL therapy. Patients were adults with stage 4 NSCLC. The immunoSEQ assay was v3. The protocol was immunoSEQ multiplex PCR, while the TCRdb copy is restricted to in-frame clones and leaves out a portion. This table holds tens of thousands of clones, around 85% found once. The source of this sequence is a person aged 25-80 years with non-small cell lung cancer. This specimen was blood, taken at baseline.

CDR3 nucleotides: TGTGCCAGCAGCCAAGAGGGACAGGGAGTTTCACCCCTCCACTTT. It encodes CASSQEGQGVSPLHF. The J gene is TRBJ1-6, the V gene TRBV14, with 9 bases fitting TRBD1. Trimming removed 0 bases from V and 9 bases from J; junction bases left unmatched: 3. CDR3 size: 15 residues. CDR1 and CDR2 (germline): SGHDN, FVKESK.